The next 14 T cell receptor beta chains were all read from a single sample in a study of blood T cell repertoires in COVID-19. Sequencing was performed with immunoSEQ multiplex PCR; in TCRdb, only in-frame clones are kept and a portion is missing. The table includes 200,000 to 300,000 clones, approximately 91% detected once. Sequencing used peripheral blood. These receptors came from a person aged 18 to 35 with COVID-19, enrolled during active disease.

This chain connects TRBV19 to TRBJ1-1, with D hard to call. Between the trimmed V and J ends, which lost 3 bases and 1 base, there was a span of 9 bases. The germline V gene encodes CDR1 LNHDA and CDR2 SQIVND (reference sequence). The CDR3 is made up of 14 amino acids. The CDR3 loop is CASSMWEGNTEAFF. The CDR3 region has the DNA TGTGCCAGTAGTATGTGGGAGGGGAACACTGAAGCTTTCTTT. The entire variable domain, with the rest obtained from reference TRBV19 and TRBJ1-1, is as follows: DGGITQSPKYLFRKEGQNVTLSCEQNLNHDAMYWYRQDPGQGLRLIYYSQIVNDFQKGDIAEGYSVSREKKESFPLTVTSAQKNPTAFYLCASSMWEGNTEAFFGQGTRLTVV.

This chain links TRBV29-1 with TRBJ2-7; 7 bases fit TRBD2. The V gene end was trimmed by 3 bases and the J gene end by 3 bases; junction bases not matched to a gene: 2. Germline CDR1 reads SQVTM; CDR2 reads ANQGSEA. This CDR3 is 12 amino acids long. CDR3 DNA sequence: TGCAGCGTTGAGTGGGGGGGCTACGAGCAGTACTTC. Its protein is CSVEWGGYEQYF.

This clone was detected once. CDR3 sequence reads: CASSGTANTEAFF. In DNA form, the CDR3 reads TGCGCCAGCAGTGGGACAGCGAACACTGAAGCTTTCTTT. This chain uses TRBV10-1 with TRBJ1-1; D might be TRBD1 (6 bases). Germline-derived CDR1 and CDR2 are WNHNN and SYGVQD (reference sequence). This CDR3 contains 13 residues. V dropped 4 bases and J dropped 1 base, with 7 bases sitting between them.

V usage is TRBV25-1 and J usage is TRBJ1-2; the match to TRBD1 covers 9 bases. This CDR3 spans 14 amino acids. J gave up 5 bases and V 5 bases, and 6 bases lay outside the gene matches. Looked up from germline, CDR1 is MGHDK and CDR2 is SYGVNS. CDR3 nucleotide sequence: TGTGCCAGCAGTCCACCAGGGACAGGGTATGGCTACACCTTC. It encodes CASSPPGTGYGYTF.

V gene TRBV7-6 combines with J gene TRBJ2-7, with TRBD1 matching 11 bases. CDR3 length equals 16 residues. V lost 1 base to trimming and J lost 5 bases; unmatched junction nucleotides: 7. Germline-derived CDR1 and CDR2 are SGHVS and FNYEAQ. The CDR3 DNA sequence: TGTGCCAGCAGCTTAGTAGTCGGGACAGGGGGAGACGAGCAGTACTTC. This codes for CASSLVVGTGGDEQYF. Full variable domain (outside the CDR3, taken from reference TRBV7-6 and TRBJ2-7): GAGVSQSPRYKVTKRGQDVALRCDPISGHVSLYWYRQALGQGPEFLTYFNYEAQQDKSGLPNDRFSAERPEGSISTLTIQRTEQRDSAMYRCASSLVVGTGGDEQYFGPGTRLTVT.

As for this clone: One end of the junction does not line up with germline, which may come from a read error. The V gene is TRBV6-6, the J gene TRBJ2-7; D perhaps matches TRBD2 (5 bases). CDR1 and CDR2 from the germline V gene are MNHNY and SVGAGI (reference sequence). The CDR3 is 12 residues long. The CDR3 nucleotides are TGTGCCAGCAGTTACGAGGGTTACGGGCAGTACTTC. It encodes CASSYEGYGQYF.

The rearrangement links TRBV12-3 or TRBV12-4 to TRBJ1-5; D call uncertain. The CDR3 runs to 13 residues. The V and J ends lost 3 bases and 0 bases respectively, with 3 bases between them. As DNA, the CDR3 is TGTGCCAGCAGTTTCGGTAGCAATCAGCCCCAGCATTTT. It is translated as CASSFGSNQPQHF.

The V and J genes are TRBV9 and TRBJ2-2; 7 bases map to TRBD2. CDR1 SGDLS and CDR2 YYNGEE come from the germline V gene. J was trimmed by 3 bases and V by 4 bases; bases with no gene match: 9. The CDR3 has 16 residues. The CDR3, as DNA: TGTGCCAGCAGCATGTCTAGCGGCACTTACACCGGGGAGCTGTTTTTT. It yields the protein CASSMSSGTYTGELFF.

The chain joins TRBV5-4 to TRBJ2-2, with a tentative D call TRBD1 (6 bases). The CDR3 has 18 residues. V was clipped by 4 bases and J by 1 base, with 20 bases between them. The germline V gene has CDR1 SGHNT and CDR2 YYREEE (reference sequence). Here the CDR3 DNA reads TGTGCCAGCAGCGCCTTATATCGCCAGGGGATGAACACCGGGGAGCTGTTTTTT. Residues: CASSALYRQGMNTGELFF.

The chain is built from TRBV9 and TRBJ1-4; D not resolved. CDR1 SGDLS and CDR2 YYNGEE come from the germline V gene. The CDR3 loop spans 16 amino acids. The V end lost 4 bases, the J end lost 3 bases, and 16 bases lay between the germline ends. Here the CDR3 DNA reads TGTGCCAGCAGCCCCTCGTTGAGTATAGCTAATGAAAAACTGTTTTTT. Its protein product is CASSPSLSIANEKLFF.

V gene TRBV12-3 or TRBV12-4 combines with J gene TRBJ2-5; TRBD1 aligns across 8 bases. V gave up 4 bases and J gave up 5 bases; unmatched junction bases: 3. The CDR3 is 13 residues long. The CDR3 nucleotides read TGTGCCAGCAGTTCAGGGGGCAGTGAGACCCAGTACTTC. It codes for CASSSGGSETQYF.

This chain joins TRBV2 and TRBJ1-5; D is possibly TRBD1 (5 bases). The CDR3 is 12 residues long. V gave up 8 bases and J gave up 3 bases, with 8 bases separating them. Germline lookup yields CDR1 SNHLY and CDR2 FYNNEI. DNA of the CDR3: TGTGCCAGCGGGGGGGACAATCAGCCCCAGCATTTT. Its protein is CASGGDNQPQHF.

The chain couples TRBV29-1 to TRBJ2-2, with 8 bases identical to TRBD1. The CDR3 totals 14 residues. The V and J ends lost 6 bases and 3 bases, in that order; junction bases with no gene match: 6. Germline CDR1 is SQVTM and CDR2 is ANQGSEA. The chain's CDR3 is CSVKGGQDTGELFF. The CDR3 region has the DNA TGCAGCGTGAAAGGGGGACAGGACACCGGGGAGCTGTTTTTT.

CDR3 nucleotides: TGTGCCAGCAGCTATAGCGGCCCCTACAATGAGCAGTTCTTC. It specifies CASSYSGPYNEQFF. The chain carries TRBV9 and TRBJ2-1; tentative D call: TRBD2 (6 bases). There are 14 residues in the CDR3. Germline CDR1 SGDLS, CDR2 YYNGEE. V was trimmed by 4 bases and J by 2 bases, leaving 10 bases between them.